The clone carrying this T cell receptor beta chain has at least ten counts. The antigen remains undetermined. The iRepertoire nested amplicon-rescue multiplex PCR amplified TCR alpha and beta CDR3s from RNA. Input was roughly 100-450 ng of tissue mRNA or PBMC total RNA. TCRdb passed the multiplex PCR reads through MiXCR, listing each CDR3 protein once. This table has approximately 90,000 distinct CDR3 sequences, about 23% appearing once. This record comes from a study of glioma-infiltrating T cells. Study-wide points: Gliomas, especially low-grade, showed above-expected tissue-blood divergence; non-neoplastic patients showed below. Only very few CDR3 sequences appeared in both tissue and blood.

There are 13 residues in the CDR3. In germline, CDR1 is WNHNN, CDR2 SYGVQD (reference sequence). V gave up 6 bases and J gave up 0 bases, with 5 bases separating them. This clonotype was sampled from a human donor with low-grade glioma or glioblastoma, undergoing nonglioma brain surgery, or in good health (not recorded which). The chain links TRBV10-1 to TRBJ2-2; D ambiguous. Sequenced sample: glioma tissue, nonneoplastic brain tissue, or PBMCs (not recorded which). CDR3 coding DNA: TGCGCCAGCAGGGCGCCGAACACCGGGGAGCTGTTTTTT. Protein product: CASRAPNTGELFF.